Listed below are T cell receptor beta chains from one sample, sequenced in a study of blood T cell repertoires in COVID-19. Profiling relied on immunoSEQ multiplex PCR, and the TCRdb table lists in-frame clones only, not all of them. The sample carries about 150,000 clones, approximately 85% recorded once. The sequenced sample consisted of peripheral blood. These receptors all come from a man in his 60s with COVID-19, enrolled during active disease. Both conserved end residues are part of each CDR3. D genes are given only for firm matches. Not all rows give a size; the values are once, few, many and, for expanded clones, a class.

>TRBJ1-1|TRBV6-5|-|-
CASTGGPMNTEAFF
TGTGCCAGCACGGGGGGGCCCATGAACACTGAAGCTTTCTTT
>TRBJ1-4|TRBV7-9|-|few
CASSPVAGHNEKLFF
TGTGCCAGCAGCCCGGTTGCGGGCCATAATGAAAAACTGTTTTTT
>TRBJ1-2|TRBV9|-|-
CASSVGSENNYGYTF
TGTGCCAGCAGCGTAGGGTCAGAAAATAACTATGGCTACACCTTC
>TRBJ1-2|TRBV6-6|TRBD1|-
CASRRQGADYGYTF
TGTGCCAGCAGACGACAGGGGGCTGACTATGGCTACACCTTC
>TRBJ1-1|TRBV5-5|-|-
CASSLESDSKKAFF
TGTGCCAGCAGCTTGGAGTCGGACAGTAAAAAAGCTTTCTTT
>TRBJ1-1|TRBV19|TRBD1|-
CASSSGQGNTEAFF
TGTGCCAGTAGTTCCGGACAGGGGAACACTGAAGCTTTCTTT
>TRBJ2-3|TRBV7-8|-|once
CASSRPGKGDTQYF
TGTGCCAGCAGCCGCCCGGGAAAGGGAGATACGCAGTATTTT
>TRBJ2-1|TRBV5-1|TRBD2|few
CASSLSGTKNEQFF
TGCGCCAGCAGCTTGAGTGGGACTAAAAATGAGCAGTTCTTC
>TRBJ2-3|TRBV7-2|-|-
CASSSSRRHTDTQYF
TGTGCCAGCAGCTCTAGCAGGCGCCACACAGATACGCAGTATTTT
>TRBJ1-1|TRBV18|-|-
CASRWKEETEAFF
TGTGCCAGCCGATGGAAGGAGGAGACTGAAGCTTTCTTT
>TRBJ2-7|TRBV5-4|TRBD1|-
CASSWTGLSSYEQYF
TGTGCCAGCAGCTGGACAGGCTTGAGCTCCTACGAGCAGTACTTC
>TRBJ1-5|TRBV7-9|-|-
CASSLDGAQPQHF
TGTGCCAGCAGCTTAGACGGTGCTCAGCCCCAGCATTTT
>TRBJ2-1|TRBV7-8|TRBD2|-
CASRRTRLAGDNEQFF
TGTGCCAGCAGACGCACACGACTAGCGGGAGACAATGAGCAGTTCTTC
>TRBJ1-1|TRBV7-2|-|-
CASSKMGSLNTEAFF
TGTGCCAGCAGCAAAATGGGCAGCTTGAACACTGAAGCTTTCTTT
>TRBJ2-5|TRBV7-9|TRBD2|once
CASSLGLAVETQYF
TGTGCCAGCAGCTTAGGACTAGCGGTAGAGACCCAGTACTTC
>TRBJ2-7|TRBV5-1|-|-
CASRRQTSSYEQYF
TGCGCCAGCAGGAGACAGACCAGCTCCTACGAGCAGTACTTC
>TRBJ1-2|TRBV18|TRBD1|-
CASSPIVGQGVLGYTF
TGTGCCAGCTCACCAATCGTGGGACAGGGGGTTTTGGGCTACACCTTC
>TRBJ1-6|TRBV14|TRBD1|-
CASSQGTGVWSGLHF
TGTGCCAGCAGCCAAGGGACAGGGGTTTGGAGTGGCCTCCACTTT
>TRBJ2-7|TRBV19|-|-
CASSAPGAYEQYF
TGTGCCAGTAGTGCACCGGGAGCCTACGAGCAGTACTTC
>TRBJ1-2|TRBV11-1|TRBD1|-
CASSEGDRVHGYTF
TGTGCCAGCAGCGAAGGGGACAGGGTTCATGGCTACACCTTC
>TRBJ2-3|TRBV2|-|-
CASSEMRNPDTQYF
TGTGCCAGCAGTGAGATGAGGAATCCAGATACGCAGTATTTT
>TRBJ1-4|TRBV5-1|-|-
CASSLTATNEKLFF
TGCGCCAGCAGCCTGACAGCAACTAATGAAAAACTGTTTTTT
>TRBJ2-2|TRBV7-8|-|-
CASKAGVQVTGELFF
TGTGCCAGCAAAGCAGGGGTCCAAGTCACCGGGGAGCTGTTTTTT
>TRBJ2-3|TRBV4-1|TRBD2|-
CASSQDSASGVHSTDTQYF
TGCGCCAGCAGCCAAGATTCAGCTAGCGGGGTACATAGCACAGATACGCAGTATTTT
>TRBJ2-1|TRBV28|TRBD1|few
CASNTLGQGAGNEQFF
TGTGCCAGCAATACCCTAGGACAGGGGGCGGGTAATGAGCAGTTCTTC
>TRBJ1-1|TRBV30|-|-
CAWSTGPDKAFF
TGTGCCTGGAGTACAGGGCCTGATAAAGCTTTCTTT
>TRBJ2-7|TRBV6-5|TRBD1|-
CASSSGQPSYEQYF
TGTGCCAGCAGTTCGGGACAGCCGTCCTACGAGCAGTACTTC
>TRBJ1-4|TRBV5-4|-|few
CASSWGGSGNEKLFF
TGTGCCAGCAGCTGGGGGGGATCGGGGAATGAAAAACTGTTTTTT
>TRBJ2-1|TRBV10-3|TRBD2|-
CAIRAPGLAGSRGNEQFF
TGTGCCATCAGGGCGCCCGGACTAGCGGGGTCAAGGGGCAATGAGCAGTTCTTC